This T cell receptor (beta chain) was sequenced in a study of blood T cell repertoires in COVID-19. Study information: Whether acute or convalescent, the COVID-19 samples came from the United States, Italy and Spain.

Per germline, CDR1 MNHEY and CDR2 SVGAGI. V shed 6 bases, J shed 6 bases, and the junction held 10 bases outside the gene matches. This CDR3 has 14 amino acids. The repertoire was sequenced with immunoSEQ multiplex PCR; TCRdb's copy has only in-frame clones and lacks some. This table holds about 70,000 clones, more than 75% found once. Sequencing input: peripheral blood. The chain combines TRBV6-5 with TRBJ1-1, with 7 nucleotides matching TRBD1. This TCR was sampled from a man in his fifties or sixties with acute or convalescent COVID-19. In DNA form, the CDR3 reads TGTGCCAGCAGAAGAACAGGGGTGTTCCCTGAAGCTTTCTTT. Protein product: CASRRTGVFPEAFF.